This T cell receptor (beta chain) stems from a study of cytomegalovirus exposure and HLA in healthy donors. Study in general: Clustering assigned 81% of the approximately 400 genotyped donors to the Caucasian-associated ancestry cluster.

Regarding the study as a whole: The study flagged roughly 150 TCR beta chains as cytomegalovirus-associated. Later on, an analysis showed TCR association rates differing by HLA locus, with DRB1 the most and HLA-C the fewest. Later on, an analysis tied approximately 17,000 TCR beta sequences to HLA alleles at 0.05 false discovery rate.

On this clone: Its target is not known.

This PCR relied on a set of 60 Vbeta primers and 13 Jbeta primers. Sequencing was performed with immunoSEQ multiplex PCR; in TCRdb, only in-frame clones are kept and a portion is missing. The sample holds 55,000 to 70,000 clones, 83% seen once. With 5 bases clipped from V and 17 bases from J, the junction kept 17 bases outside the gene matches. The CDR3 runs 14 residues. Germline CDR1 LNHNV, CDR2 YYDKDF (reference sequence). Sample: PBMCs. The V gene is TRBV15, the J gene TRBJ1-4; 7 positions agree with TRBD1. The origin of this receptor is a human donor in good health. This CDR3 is CATSPTRTGDLVFF. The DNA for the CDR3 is TGTGCCACCAGCCCCACCCGGACAGGAGACTTGGTTTTTTTT.